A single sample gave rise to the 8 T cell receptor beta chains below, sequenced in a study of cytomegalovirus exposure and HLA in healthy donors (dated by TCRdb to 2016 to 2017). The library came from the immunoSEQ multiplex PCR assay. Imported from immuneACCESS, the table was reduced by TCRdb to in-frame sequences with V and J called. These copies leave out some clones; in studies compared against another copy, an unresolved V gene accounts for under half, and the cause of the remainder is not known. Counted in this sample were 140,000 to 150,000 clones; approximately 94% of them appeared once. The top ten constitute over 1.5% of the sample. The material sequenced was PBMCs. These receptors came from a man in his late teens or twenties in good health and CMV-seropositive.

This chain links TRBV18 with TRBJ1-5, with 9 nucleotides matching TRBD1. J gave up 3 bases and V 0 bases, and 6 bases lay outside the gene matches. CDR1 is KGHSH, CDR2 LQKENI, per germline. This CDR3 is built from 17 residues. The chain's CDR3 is CASSPPGDREFNQPQHF. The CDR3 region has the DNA TGTGCCAGCTCACCACCGGGGGACAGGGAATTCAATCAGCCCCAGCATTTT. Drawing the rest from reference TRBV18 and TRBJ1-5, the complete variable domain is NAGVMQNPRHLVRRRGQEARLRCSPMKGHSHVYWYRQLPEEGLKFMVYLQKENIIDESGMPKERFSAEFPKEGPSILRIQQVVRGDSAAYFCASSPPGDREFNQPQHFGDGTRLSIL.

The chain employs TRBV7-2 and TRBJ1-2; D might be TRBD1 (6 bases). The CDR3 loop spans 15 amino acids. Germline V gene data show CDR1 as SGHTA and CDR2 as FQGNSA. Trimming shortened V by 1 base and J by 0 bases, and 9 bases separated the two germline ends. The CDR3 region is CASSLVGGPNYGYTF. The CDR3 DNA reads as TGTGCCAGCAGCTTAGTCGGGGGGCCTAACTATGGCTACACCTTC.

Here the CDR3 DNA reads TGTGCCAGCAGTACAGGGAGCTCCTACAATGAGCAGTTCTTC. Translation gives CASSTGSSYNEQFF. The rearrangement uses TRBV6-1 and TRBJ2-1; TRBD1 might be the D (6 bases). Germline V lookup: CDR1 MNHNS, CDR2 SASEGT. This CDR3 has 14 amino acids. V lost 5 bases and J 0 bases, leaving 8 bases between the germline ends.

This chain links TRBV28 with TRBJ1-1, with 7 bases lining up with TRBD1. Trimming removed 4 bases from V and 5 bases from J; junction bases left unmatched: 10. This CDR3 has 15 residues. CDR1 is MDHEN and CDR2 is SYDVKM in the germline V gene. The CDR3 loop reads CASSSKGARLTEAFF. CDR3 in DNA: TGTGCCAGCAGTTCCAAGGGGGCGCGGTTGACTGAAGCTTTCTTT. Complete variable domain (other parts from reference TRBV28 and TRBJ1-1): DVKVTQSSRYLVKRTGEKVFLECVQDMDHENMFWYRQDPGLGLRLIYFSYDVKMKEKGDIPEGYSVSREKKERFSLILESASTNQTSMYLCASSSKGARLTEAFFGQGTRLTVV.

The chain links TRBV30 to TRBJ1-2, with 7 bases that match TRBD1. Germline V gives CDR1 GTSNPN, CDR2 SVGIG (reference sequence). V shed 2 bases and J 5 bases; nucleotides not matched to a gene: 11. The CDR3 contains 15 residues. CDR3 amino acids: CAWSPRRGQNYGYTF. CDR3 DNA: TGTGCCTGGAGTCCCCGCAGGGGACAGAATTATGGCTACACCTTC.

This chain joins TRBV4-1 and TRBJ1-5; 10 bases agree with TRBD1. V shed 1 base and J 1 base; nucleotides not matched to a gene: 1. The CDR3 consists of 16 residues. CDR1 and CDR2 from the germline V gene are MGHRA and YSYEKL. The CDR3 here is CASSQGQGASNQPQHF. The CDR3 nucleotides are TGCGCCAGCAGCCAAGGACAGGGGGCCAGCAATCAGCCCCAGCATTTT.

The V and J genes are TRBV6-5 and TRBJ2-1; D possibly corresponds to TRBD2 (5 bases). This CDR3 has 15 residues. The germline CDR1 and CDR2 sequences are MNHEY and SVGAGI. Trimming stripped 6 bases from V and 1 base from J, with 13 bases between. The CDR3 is CASSHDSGSYNEQFF. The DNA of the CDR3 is TGTGCCAGCAGCCATGACTCGGGGTCCTACAATGAGCAGTTCTTC.

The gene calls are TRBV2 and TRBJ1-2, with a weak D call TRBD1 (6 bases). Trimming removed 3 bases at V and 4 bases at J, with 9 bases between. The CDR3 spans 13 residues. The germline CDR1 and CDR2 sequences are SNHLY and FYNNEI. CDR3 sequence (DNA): TGTGCCAGCAGTGAGGGACACTCCTATGGCTACACCTTC. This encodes CASSEGHSYGYTF.